This T cell receptor beta chain comes out of a study of cytomegalovirus exposure and HLA in healthy donors (dated by TCRdb to 2016 to 2017). In the study overall: According to a later analysis, the roughly 120 validation repertoires were produced on the same platform as the approximately 620 repertoires of the first cohort. To predict cytomegalovirus infection status, the study brought together high-throughput TCR immunosequencing, statistical association of individual TCRs with disease status, and machine learning. The study aimed to test whether signatures of past pathogen exposure could be identified by cataloging public T cell receptors. A separate validation cohort of 100 to 150 different subjects was used in addition to the approximately 640-subject first cohort. Points the paper makes about the study in general: The study gave a list of under 200 TCR beta chains associated with cytomegalovirus. In a later analysis, TCRs clustered in the first cohort were found to also tend to co-occur in the 100 to 150 validation repertoires, with about 94% of cluster scores above 0. According to the authors, the approach could potentially be generalized to other disease states and immunological phenotypes. A few of the identified cytomegalovirus-associated TCR beta chains were confirmed in vitro to be specific for cytomegalovirus antigens. In both the original and validation cohorts, the classifier was reported to diagnose cytomegalovirus status with high specificity and sensitivity. The validation cohort had no HLA typing available for a later analysis, so co-occurrence within that cohort was assessed over all 120 repertoires. Most TCR sequences were observed very rarely across donors, whereas some public TCRs were present in many individuals.

The library came from the immunoSEQ multiplex PCR assay. In the original analysis: A statistical classification framework was built for diagnosing cytomegalovirus status from the catalog of TCR beta chain sequences. Entries here come from immuneACCESS through TCRdb and include only in-frame sequences with V and J called. Some clones fail to appear in such tables; in the studies checked, an unresolved V gene covers under half of the shortfall, and the cause of the remainder is unknown. From that table come the V and J calls and clone size; the DNA was used to work out D and trimming. In this sample the table shows approximately 150,000 clones, about 85% of which occur a single time. Together, the top ten hold about 2% of the sample. From the cysteine up to the phenylalanine, the CDR3 has a length of 13 residues. The kept DNA is CDR3 alone, 39 bases in frame from the first base. Trimming accounts for 5 bases at V and 8 bases at J, while the number of junction bases matched to no gene is 8. From the germline V gene, CDR1 is SGHAT and CDR2 is FQNNGV.

Donors formed part of the validation cohort, which comprised about 120 subjects and was distinct from the first cohort of under 750 subjects. As concerns this clone: The target of this receptor is not known. Per-nucleotide qualities are absent, and no much larger clonotype sits a single base away.

The receptor comes from a man aged 25-40 years in good health and CMV-seropositive. In this chain, TRBV11-2 is recombined with TRBJ1-2, with TRBD1 identical over 7 junction bases. The sequencing input was PBMCs. The DNA sequence follows: TGTGCCAGCAGCGCTACAGGGGTACGGGGCTACACCTTC. Its protein product is CASSATGVRGYTF.